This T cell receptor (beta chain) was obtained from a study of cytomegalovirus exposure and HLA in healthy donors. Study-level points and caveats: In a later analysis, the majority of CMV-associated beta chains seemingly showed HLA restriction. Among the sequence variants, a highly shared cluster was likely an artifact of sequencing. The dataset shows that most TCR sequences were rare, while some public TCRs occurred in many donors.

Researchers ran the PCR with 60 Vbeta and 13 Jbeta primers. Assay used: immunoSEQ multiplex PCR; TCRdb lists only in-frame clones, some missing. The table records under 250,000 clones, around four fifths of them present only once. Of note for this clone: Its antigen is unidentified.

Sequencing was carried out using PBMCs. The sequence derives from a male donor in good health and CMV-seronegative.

CDR3 protein: CASGGLNYEQYF. The CDR3 nucleotides read TGTGCCAGCGGGGGCCTTAACTACGAGCAGTACTTC. The chain recombines TRBV4-2 with TRBJ2-7; a weak D match, TRBD1 (6 bases). CDR3 length equals 12 residues. The V gene's germline CDR1 is LGHNA and CDR2 YNFKEQ. Trimming took off 8 bases at V and 3 bases at J, with 11 bases between the two ends.